Detailed here is one TCR beta chain. TCRdb keeps only in-frame clones here, not all; method: immunoSEQ multiplex PCR. The sample comprises about 400,000 clones, about 85% of which are singletons, and under 2% rests with the top ten. The data were obtained in a study of blood T cell repertoires in COVID-19. CDR1 ENHRY and CDR2 SYGVKD come from the germline V gene. CDR3 length: 13 residues. The ends were cut back, 7 bases at V and 6 bases at J, with 15 bases in the middle. Specimen: PBMCs or T cells enriched from blood (not recorded which). The sequence was obtained from a woman aged 18-35 years with acute COVID-19. This chain joins TRBV10-3 and TRBJ1-2; perhaps TRBD1 as D (5 bases). The CDR3 sequence: CAIKGQGRNGYTF. As DNA, the CDR3 is TGTGCCATCAAGGGGCAGGGAAGAAATGGCTACACCTTC.